Listed below are T cell receptor beta chains from one sample, sequenced in a study of OX40 agonist ivuxolimab in advanced cancers. Method: immunoSEQ multiplex PCR; TCRdb's copy keeps in-frame clones and lacks some. The sample lists approximately 33,000 clones; 90% were seen once. The sequencing used CD4+ or CD8+ T cells sorted from blood, collected in a trial of the OX40 agonist ivuxolimab. The source is an adult with an advanced solid tumor such as melanoma, head and neck, liver or kidney cancer. CDR3s include the opening cysteine and the closing phenylalanine or tryptophan. The order of the fields is CDR3 length, D gene, clone size, V gene, J gene, CDR3 protein, CDR3 DNA. A D gene is named only where the DNA matches it firmly. Expanded clones are given a class, and other clones once, few, many or no size at all.

>14|TRBD2|NA|TRBV6-6|TRBJ2-1
CASSPVGGIGEQFF
TGTGCCAGCAGTCCCGTGGGGGGGATAGGTGAGCAGTTCTTC
>13|NA|NA|TRBV7-9|TRBJ2-7
CASSDGSTYEQYF
TGTGCCAGCAGCGACGGGAGTACGTACGAGCAGTACTTC
>15|TRBD2|NA|TRBV5-1|TRBJ2-1
CASSLVAGGYNEQFF
TGCGCCAGCAGCTTGGTTGCGGGAGGATACAATGAGCAGTTCTTC
>15|NA|NA|TRBV28|TRBJ2-1
CASSLTGTEGNEQFF
TGTGCCAGCAGTCTAACAGGGACTGAGGGGAATGAGCAGTTCTTC
>16|NA|NA|TRBV5-1|TRBJ1-1
CASSGTGGLDVTEAFF
TGCGCCAGCAGCGGAACGGGTGGCTTGGACGTAACTGAAGCTTTCTTT
>16|TRBD2|NA|TRBV29-1|TRBJ2-7
CSVEYFGTSNSYEQYF
TGCAGCGTTGAATACTTCGGGACTAGCAATTCCTACGAGCAGTACTTC
>11|NA|NA|TRBV2|TRBJ2-7
CASSAGSEQYF
TGTGCCAGCAGTGCAGGGAGCGAGCAGTACTTC
>14|TRBD1|NA|TRBV19|TRBJ1-5
CASSILQGNQPQHF
TGTGCCAGTAGTATCCTACAGGGGAACCAGCCCCAGCATTTT
>16|NA|NA|TRBV5-4|TRBJ1-4
CASSLMLLGGDEKLFF
TGTGCCAGCAGCTTGATGCTACTGGGTGGAGATGAAAAACTGTTTTTT
>14|NA|NA|TRBV9|TRBJ1-4
CASSPTSTNEKLFF
TGTGCCAGCAGCCCAACATCAACTAATGAAAAACTGTTTTTT
>14|NA|NA|TRBV10-1|TRBJ2-7
CASSESPGWGEQYF
TGCGCCAGCAGTGAGTCCCCGGGTTGGGGAGAGCAGTACTTC
>13|NA|once|TRBV30|TRBJ2-1
CAWSVLGPSAQFF
TGTGCCTGGAGTGTACTGGGGCCTTCGGCGCAGTTCTTC
>20|TRBD2|NA|TRBV30|TRBJ2-3
CAWSGLGSGGTLFLTDTQYF
TGTGCCTGGAGCGGATTAGGCAGCGGGGGGACGCTCTTCCTCACAGATACGCAGTATTTT
>13|NA|NA|TRBV28|TRBJ1-4
CASSLAEHEKLFF
TGTGCCAGCAGCCTCGCAGAACATGAAAAACTGTTTTTT
>15|TRBD2|NA|TRBV29-1|TRBJ2-7
CSVAGGSVGTYEQYF
TGCAGCGTTGCGGGCGGGAGTGTTGGAACCTACGAGCAGTACTTC
>13|NA|NA|TRBV2|TRBJ1-1
CASSEGTRGEAFF
TGTGCCAGCAGTGAAGGGACCCGTGGGGAAGCTTTCTTT
>13|NA|NA|TRBV7-9|TRBJ2-7
CASSLNGAYEQYF
TGTGCCAGCAGCTTAAACGGAGCCTACGAGCAGTACTTC
>17|TRBD1|NA|TRBV28|TRBJ1-1
CVAGTGGGFRGNTEAFF
TGTGTCGCCGGGACAGGGGGCGGTTTTAGGGGGAACACTGAAGCTTTCTTT
>15|NA|NA|TRBV19|TRBJ1-5
CASSLYLFSNQPQHF
TGTGCCAGTAGCCTTTACTTATTTAGCAATCAGCCCCAGCATTTT
>15|NA|NA|TRBV10-3|TRBJ2-1
CAISGGTFSYNEQFF
TGTGCCATCAGTGGTGGGACTTTTTCTTACAATGAGCAGTTCTTC
>12|NA|NA|TRBV11-2|TRBJ2-7
CASSLAGYEQYF
TGTGCCAGCAGCTTAGCCGGGTACGAGCAGTACTTC
>11|NA|NA|TRBV7-8|TRBJ2-7
CASSGDYEQYF
TGTGCCAGCAGCGGGGACTACGAGCAGTACTTC
>13|NA|NA|TRBV30|TRBJ1-4
CACQGATNEKLFF
TGTGCCTGCCAGGGTGCAACTAATGAAAAACTGTTTTTT
>14|TRBD2|NA|TRBV27|TRBJ2-2
CASSLAGVAGELFF
TGTGCCAGCAGTCTGGCGGGGGTCGCCGGGGAGCTGTTTTTT
>12|NA|NA|TRBV30|TRBJ1-2
CAWSIGNYGYTF
TGTGCCTGGAGTATAGGGAACTATGGCTACACCTTC
>15|NA|NA|TRBV11-3|TRBJ2-3
CASSFSTWGTDTQYF
TGTGCCAGCAGCTTTTCCACGTGGGGCACAGATACGCAGTATTTT
>15|NA|NA|TRBV19|TRBJ1-1
CASIVGQGWFTEAFF
TGTGCCAGTATCGTGGGGCAGGGATGGTTTACTGAAGCTTTCTTT
>12|NA|NA|TRBV2|TRBJ2-4
CASESPVNIQYF
TGTGCCAGCGAGAGTCCAGTCAACATTCAGTACTTC
>17|NA|NA|TRBV4-1|TRBJ1-4
CASSQSEMAATNEKLFF
TGCGCCAGCAGCCAATCGGAAATGGCCGCAACTAATGAAAAACTGTTTTTT
>16|TRBD2|medium-sized|TRBV7-3|TRBJ2-1
CASSLEAGLADNEQFF
TGTGCCAGCAGCTTAGAGGCGGGACTAGCGGACAATGAGCAGTTCTTC
>14|TRBD1|NA|TRBV28|TRBJ2-7
CASRFTGTVDEQYF
TGTGCCAGCAGATTCACCGGGACAGTTGACGAGCAGTACTTC
>12|NA|NA|TRBV27|TRBJ1-1
CASSLGGAAAFF
TGTGCCAGCAGTTTAGGAGGGGCAGCGGCTTTCTTT
>13|TRBD1|NA|TRBV2|TRBJ1-1
CAIGQGDRTEAFF
TGTGCCATCGGACAGGGGGATCGGACTGAAGCTTTCTTT
>16|TRBD1|once|TRBV7-9|TRBJ2-5
CASSLVGTGLQETQYF
TGTGCCAGCAGCTTAGTTGGGACAGGGTTACAAGAGACCCAGTACTTC
>16|TRBD2|NA|TRBV5-1|TRBJ2-5
CASSIGTTHLRETQYF
TGCGCCAGCAGCATCGGGACTACCCACTTACGAGAGACCCAGTACTTC
>15|NA|NA|TRBV5-6|TRBJ1-2
CASSPRLGEVYGYTF
TGTGCCAGCAGCCCCCGTTTGGGGGAGGTTTATGGCTACACCTTC
>14|TRBD2|NA|TRBV27|TRBJ2-7
CASSFTTSGYEQYF
TGTGCCAGCAGTTTCACGACTAGCGGCTACGAGCAGTACTTC
>15|NA|once|TRBV28|TRBJ1-1
CASSPAPVENTEAFF
TGTGCCAGCAGTCCCGCCCCGGTGGAGAACACTGAAGCTTTCTTT
>13|NA|NA|TRBV27|TRBJ2-1
CASSLFQFNEQFF
TGTGCCAGCAGTTTGTTCCAGTTCAATGAGCAGTTCTTC
>15|TRBD2|NA|TRBV27|TRBJ2-2
CASQLAGGRTGELFF
TGTGCCAGTCAACTAGCGGGGGGGCGGACCGGGGAGCTGTTTTTT
>17|TRBD1|NA|TRBV7-2|TRBJ1-6
CASSLEVRDRGYSPLHF
TGTGCCAGCAGCTTAGAAGTCCGGGACAGGGGTTACTCACCCCTCCACTTT
>13|NA|NA|TRBV28|TRBJ1-1
CASGGLMNTEAFF
TGTGCCAGCGGCGGTCTGATGAACACTGAAGCTTTCTTT
>16|TRBD2|NA|TRBV28|TRBJ2-3
CASRSGGSRGTDTQYF
TGTGCCAGCAGATCCGGGGGGAGTCGGGGCACAGATACGCAGTATTTT
>15|TRBD1|NA|TRBV18|TRBJ1-2
CASSPSGGNPDGYTF
TGTGCCAGCTCACCCTCAGGGGGCAATCCGGATGGCTACACCTTC
>13|NA|NA|TRBV19|TRBJ2-1
CASTPSTYNEQFF
TGTGCCAGTACCCCTAGTACTTACAATGAGCAGTTCTTC
>16|NA|NA|TRBV4-3|TRBJ2-6
CASSRTSQSRANVLTF
TGCGCCAGCAGCCGAACGTCACAAAGTCGGGCCAACGTCCTGACTTTC